A single sample is the source of the 27 T cell receptor beta chains below, sequenced in a study of neurological immune-mediated disorders. TCRdb redid the calling of the 5' RACE reads with MiXCR, one entry per CDR3 protein. The table includes about 46,000 distinct CDR3 sequences, 4% to 5.5% detected once. Sequencing input: PBMCs. All receptors come from a woman aged 55 to 70 with multiple sclerosis.

A few counts support this clonotype. V gene TRBV20-1 combines with J gene TRBJ2-1; D may be TRBD1 or TRBD2 (5 bases each). V lost 3 bases and J 3 bases, leaving 18 bases between the germline ends. CDR3 size: 16 residues. Germline values: CDR1 DFQATT, CDR2 SNEGSKA (reference sequence). The CDR3 DNA is TGCAGTGCTAGTGGGGGAGTCTACACTAACTACAATGAGCAGTTCTTC. Amino acid sequence: CSASGGVYTNYNEQFF.

This clonotype showed up just a few times. The chain has TRBV10-1 and TRBJ2-3, with a weak D call TRBD1 (5 bases). This CDR3 is built from 14 residues. Germline values: CDR1 WNHNN, CDR2 SYGVQD (reference sequence). Trimming took 0 bases from V and 7 from J, leaving 11 bases between them. The CDR3 nucleotides are TGCGCCAGCAGTGAGTCGGCAGGGCGGAATACGCAGTATTTT. Translation: CASSESAGRNTQYF.

This clonotype came up a few times. This chain uses TRBV20-1 with TRBJ2-3; 12 positions match TRBD2. J was trimmed by 4 bases and V by 6 bases; bases with no gene match: 5. CDR3 length equals 14 residues. Germline V gene sequence: CDR1 DFQATT, CDR2 SNEGSKA (reference sequence). CDR3 nucleotide sequence: TGCAGTGCGCCCGGGACTAGCGGGTCAGATACGCAGTATTTT. Translated, it gives CSAPGTSGSDTQYF.

This chain uses TRBV7-2 with TRBJ2-3; 12 bases are a match to TRBD2. Looked up from germline, CDR1 is SGHTA and CDR2 is FQGNSA. This CDR3 contains 17 residues. The ends lost 5 bases at V and 3 bases at J; junction bases unmatched: 9. The CDR3 coding sequence is TGTGCCAGCAGCGCCGCCCCTAGCGGGAGGGGTACAGATACGCAGTATTTT. Translation: CASSAAPSGRGTDTQYF. Looking up the rest from reference TRBV7-2 and TRBJ2-3 gives the full variable domain: GAGVSQSPSNKVTEKGKDVELRCDPISGHTALYWYRQSLGQGLEFLIYFQGNSAPDKSGLPSDRFSAERTGGSVSTLTIQRTQQEDSAVYLCASSAAPSGRGTDTQYFGPGTRLTVL.

This rearrangement joins TRBV5-1 to TRBJ2-3; a weak D match, TRBD1 (6 bases). Germline V gene data show CDR1 as SGHRS and CDR2 as YFSETQ. V lost 3 bases and J lost 0, with 20 bases in between. This CDR3 contains 18 residues. The CDR3 is CASSWTGQPKGSTDTQYF. CDR3 coding DNA: TGCGCCAGCAGCTGGACGGGACAACCTAAGGGTAGCACAGATACGCAGTATTTT.

This clonotype has ten or more counts. The rearrangement joins TRBV6-2 or TRBV6-3 to TRBJ2-1, with TRBD1 identical over 7 bases. After removal of 11 bases from V and 9 bases from J, the junction contained 13 bases not matched to a gene. The germline V gene has CDR1 MNHEY and CDR2 SVGEGT. This CDR3 has 13 residues. The CDR3 region is CACRDSANGEQFF. For the CDR3, the DNA is TGTGCCTGCCGGGACAGCGCCAATGGTGAGCAGTTCTTC.

This clonotype appeared many times. The chain links TRBV15 to TRBJ2-2; D not certain. Trimming cost V 0 bases and J 5 bases, with 4 bases left between them. This CDR3 region has 13 residues. Germline lookup yields CDR1 LNHNV and CDR2 YYDKDF (reference sequence). CDR3 in DNA: TGTGCCACCAGCAGAGAATTGACCGGGGAGCTGTTTTTT. It codes for CATSRELTGELFF. Full variable domain (rest looked up from reference TRBV15 and TRBJ2-2): DAMVIQNPRYQVTQFGKPVTLSCSQTLNHNVMYWYQQKSSQAPKLLFHYYDKDFNNEADTPDNFQSRRPNTSFCFLDIRSPGLGDTAMYLCATSRELTGELFFGEGSRLTVL.

This clonotype was recorded at least ten times. This chain connects TRBV7-2 to TRBJ2-5; weak D call: TRBD1 (6 bases). Germline loops: CDR1 SGHTA, CDR2 FQGNSA. This CDR3 is built from 14 residues. The ends were cut back, 3 bases at V and 3 bases at J, with 11 bases in the middle. In nucleotides, the CDR3 is TGTGCCAGCAGCTTTGGCAGGGGAGAAGAGACCCAGTACTTC. Translating gives CASSFGRGEETQYF. Together with reference TRBV7-2 and TRBJ2-5, the CDR3 gives the full variable domain: GAGVSQSPSNKVTEKGKDVELRCDPISGHTALYWYRQSLGQGLEFLIYFQGNSAPDKSGLPSDRFSAERTGGSVSTLTIQRTQQEDSAVYLCASSFGRGEETQYFGPGTRLLVL.

This clonotype occurred many times. The CDR3 DNA reads as TGCAGTGCTCTTCCCTTGGGGGGGCTGGGAACTGAAGCTTTCTTT. Amino acids: CSALPLGGLGTEAFF. The genes are TRBV20-1 and TRBJ1-1, with TRBD1 as a possible D gene (6 bases). Per germline, CDR1 DFQATT and CDR2 SNEGSKA (reference sequence). This CDR3 spans 15 amino acids. V was shortened by 5 bases and J by 5 bases, with 21 bases between the two germline ends.

This clonotype was picked up many times. The CDR3 sequence is CASSLGTAQFYGYTF. The CDR3 DNA reads TGTGCCAGCAGCCTCGGGACAGCCCAATTCTATGGCTACACCTTC. The gene calls are TRBV6-5 and TRBJ1-2, with 7 positions matching TRBD1. Germline assignment: CDR1 MNHEY and CDR2 SVGAGI. The CDR3 loop spans 15 amino acids. The trim removed 6 bases at V and 4 bases at J, leaving 11 bases unmatched.

V and J are TRBV30 and TRBJ1-5, with a weak D call TRBD1 (5 bases). The germline gives CDR1 GTSNPN, CDR2 SVGIG (reference sequence). There are 17 residues in the CDR3. Trimming shortened V by 1 base and J by 7 bases, and 23 bases separated the two germline ends. CDR3 nucleotide sequence: TGTGCCTGGAGTGCCGGCCTCGGTAGACAGCTGAAACAGCCCCAGCATTTT. Its translation: CAWSAGLGRQLKQPQHF.

The table lists this clonotype with many counts. The V gene is TRBV20-1, the J gene TRBJ2-5, with D possibly matching TRBD1 (5 bases). Trimming took off 2 bases at V and 2 bases at J, with 15 bases between the two ends. This CDR3 spans 15 amino acids. Germline CDR1 is DFQATT and CDR2 is SNEGSKA (reference sequence). The CDR3, as DNA: TGCAGTGCTAGAAACCTCTGGCAGGGACAAGAGACCCAGTACTTC. It yields the protein CSARNLWQGQETQYF.

This clonotype was picked up many times. This CDR3 reads CASSLARAAGYGYTF. The CDR3 nucleotides are TGTGCCAGCAGCTTAGCTAGGGCAGCGGGGTATGGCTACACCTTC. The chain links TRBV7-2 to TRBJ1-2; D call uncertain. The CDR3 has 15 amino acids. Per the germline V gene, CDR1 is SGHTA and CDR2 is FQGNSA. With 0 bases removed from V and 5 bases from J, the gap between germline ends came to 13 bases.

This clonotype was recorded many times. This chain joins TRBV12-3 or TRBV12-4 and TRBJ1-6; D unclear. This CDR3 is 13 amino acids long. V lost 2 bases to trimming and J lost 8 bases, with 7 bases between them. The CDR3 here is CASSLSGDSPLHF. For the CDR3, the DNA is TGTGCCAGCAGTTTAAGCGGAGATTCACCCCTCCACTTT.

This clonotype was counted many times. The chain has TRBV29-1 and TRBJ2-3; TRBD2 matches at 11 bases. J lost 0 bases, V lost 5 bases, and 4 bases had no gene match. Germline assignment: CDR1 SQVTM and CDR2 ANQGSEA. The CDR3 is made up of 15 amino acids. CDR3 coding DNA: TGCAGCGTTCTCCTAGCGGGAGGTAGCACAGATACGCAGTATTTT. Translated, it gives CSVLLAGGSTDTQYF.

V usage is TRBV20-1 and J usage is TRBJ2-3; a possible D gene is TRBD2 (5 bases). CDR1 DFQATT and CDR2 SNEGSKA come from the germline V gene (reference sequence). Trimming took 4 bases from V and 1 from J, leaving 12 bases between them. The CDR3 contains 14 residues. CDR3 loop: CSATPDGGTDTQYF. The CDR3 region has the DNA TGCAGTGCTACTCCGGACGGGGGCACAGATACGCAGTATTTT.

The gene calls are TRBV6-2 or TRBV6-3 and TRBJ1-2; 10 nucleotides line up with TRBD1. Trimming cost V 6 bases and J 4 bases; bases outside gene matches: 2. The CDR3 covers 13 residues. From germline, CDR1 is MNHEY and CDR2 SVGEGT. The CDR3 DNA is TGTGCCAGCAGGACAGGGGGCTTCTATGGCTACACCTTC. It yields the protein CASRTGGFYGYTF.

Ten or more counts support this clonotype. The chain recombines TRBV28 with TRBJ2-7, with TRBD2 matching over 9 bases. Germline CDR1 reads MDHEN; CDR2 reads SYDVKM. The CDR3 has 15 amino acids. J gave up 0 bases and V 2 bases, and 2 bases lay outside the gene matches. CDR3 in DNA: TGTGCCAGCAGTTTACTAGCGGGGCCCTCCTACGAGCAGTACTTC. Encoded protein: CASSLLAGPSYEQYF.

This clonotype occurred many times. The CDR3 bases are TGCGCCAGCAGCCCGGGACAGGGGAATACGCAGTATTTT. It translates to CASSPGQGNTQYF. V is TRBV5-1 and J is TRBJ2-3; 10 bases are a match to TRBD1. CDR1 is SGHRS, CDR2 YFSETQ, per germline. The CDR3 totals 13 residues. V lost 4 bases and J lost 7; bases outside the gene matches: 3.

This clonotype was observed at least ten times. CDR3 in amino acids: CASSLRQGNTGELFF. As DNA, the CDR3 is TGCGCCAGCAGCTTGAGGCAGGGTAACACCGGGGAGCTGTTTTTT. The gene calls are TRBV5-1 and TRBJ2-2, with a tentative D call TRBD1 (5 bases). There are 15 residues in the CDR3. The germline V gene has CDR1 SGHRS and CDR2 YFSETQ. Deletions cut 1 base from V and 2 bases from J, with 9 bases between. The variable domain in full, completed from reference TRBV5-1 and TRBJ2-2, reads KAGVTQTPRYLIKTRGQQVTLSCSPISGHRSVSWYQQTPGQGLQFLFEYFSETQRNKGNFPGRFSGRQFSNSRSEMNVSTLELGDSALYLCASSLRQGNTGELFFGEGSRLTVL.

There are many counts of this clonotype. The chain has TRBV12-3 or TRBV12-4 and TRBJ1-2; D uncertain. CDR3 length equals 13 residues. Trimming pared 7 bases from V and 7 bases from J, leaving 16 bases between. CDR3: CASTIGVSFGYTF. As DNA, the CDR3 is TGTGCCAGCACCATTGGGGTTTCTTTTGGCTACACCTTC.

This clonotype was recorded many times. This chain connects TRBV10-3 to TRBJ2-2, with D possibly matching TRBD1 (5 bases). Germline assignment: CDR1 ENHRY and CDR2 SYGVKD. The CDR3 consists of 12 residues. The V end was cut by 5 bases, the J end by 6 bases, with 7 bases between. The CDR3 is CAISLGAGELFF. CDR3 bases: TGTGCCATCAGTTTAGGGGCCGGGGAGCTGTTTTTT.

This clonotype has ten or more counts. The V and J genes are TRBV20-1 and TRBJ1-4; 9 nucleotides line up with TRBD1. The junction had 10 bases not matched to a gene; V was cut back by 6 bases and J by 8 bases. This CDR3 comprises 14 residues. Germline V gene data show CDR1 as DFQATT and CDR2 as SNEGSKA (reference sequence). CDR3 sequence (DNA): TGCAGTGCCGTCCCGGACAGGGGAGGAGAAAAACTGTTTTTT. Encoded protein: CSAVPDRGGEKLFF.

This clonotype occurred many times. The chain has TRBV7-9 and TRBJ1-1; D unclear. This CDR3 has 13 amino acids. Deletions cut 5 bases from V and 3 bases from J, with 10 bases between. CDR1 is SEHNR, CDR2 FQNEAQ, per germline (reference sequence). CDR3 DNA: TGTGCCAGCAGCCGCTTTGGGGACACTGAAGCTTTCTTT. It encodes CASSRFGDTEAFF.

This clonotype was counted many times. V and J are TRBV30 and TRBJ1-1; D call uncertain. This CDR3 comprises 14 residues. Germline V gives CDR1 GTSNPN, CDR2 SVGIG (reference sequence). The V end was cut by 0 bases, the J end by 6 bases, with 14 bases between. The CDR3 spells CAWSVRTVFAEAFF. The DNA for the CDR3 is TGTGCCTGGAGTGTTAGGACGGTCTTCGCTGAAGCTTTCTTT.

This clonotype has a count of ten or more. The chain links TRBV7-9 to TRBJ2-5; TRBD1 is a possible D gene (5 bases). The CDR3 is 14 amino acids. The V gene lost 0 bases and the J gene lost 7 bases, with 12 bases spanning the gap. Germline assignment: CDR1 SEHNR and CDR2 FQNEAQ (reference sequence). CDR3 coding DNA: TGTGCCAGCAGCTTAGCTGGCAGGGCCGGGACCCAGTACTTC. Its protein is CASSLAGRAGTQYF. Drawing the rest from reference TRBV7-9 and TRBJ2-5, the complete variable domain is DTGVSQNPRHKITKRGQNVTFRCDPISEHNRLYWYRQTLGQGPEFLTYFQNEAQLEKSRLLSDRFSAERPKGSFSTLEIQRTEQGDSAMYLCASSLAGRAGTQYFGPGTRLLVL.

The sample holds many counts of this clonotype. The chain has TRBV7-2 and TRBJ2-5; D is undetermined. The CDR3 extends over 13 amino acids. The V gene's germline CDR1 is SGHTA and CDR2 FQGNSA. Trimming stripped 1 base from V and 5 bases from J, with 8 bases between. CDR3 in DNA: TGTGCCAGCAGCTTAGGGGTGGGCGAGACCCAGTACTTC. Residues: CASSLGVGETQYF.